These T cell receptor beta chains were read from a single sample in a study of T cell responses to AZD1222 COVID-19 vaccine. The assay was immunoSEQ multiplex PCR, and TCRdb's table has in-frame clones only and misses some. The sample consists of about 73,000 clones, about 87% of them appearing once. The specimen comprised peripheral blood, sampled on day 0 of AZD1222 vaccination. All receptors come from an adult in good health. The CDR3 runs from the conserved cysteine through the conserved F or W. Each record gives: D gene, clone size, V gene, J gene, CDR3 DNA, CDR3 protein. A D gene is named only where the DNA matches it firmly. Where a row states a size, it is once, few, many or the class of an expanded clone; other rows omit it.

D: NA; size: NA; V: TRBV6-6; J: TRBJ1-3; DNA: TGTGCCAGCAGTCCCACCGGGTCATCGGGCGGAAACACCATATATTTT; CDR3: CASSPTGSSGGNTIYF
D: NA; size: few; V: TRBV12-5; J: TRBJ2-1; DNA: TGTGCTAGTGGCCCCGGACCAGGGGGAGGGAATGAGCAGTTCTTC; CDR3: CASGPGPGGGNEQFF
D: NA; size: NA; V: TRBV12-3/TRBV12-4; J: TRBJ2-5; DNA: TGTGCCAGCAGCTTACAGGCCCGCTTGTACTTC; CDR3: CASSLQARLYF
D: NA; size: NA; V: TRBV27; J: TRBJ1-2; DNA: TGTGCCAGCAGTTCCTTACAGTCTCCTCCTTATGGCTACACCTTC; CDR3: CASSSLQSPPYGYTF
D: NA; size: NA; V: TRBV15; J: TRBJ2-1; DNA: TGTGCCACCAGCACTTCCTCTGGGGGCAGCTACAATGAGCAGTTCTTC; CDR3: CATSTSSGGSYNEQFF
D: NA; size: NA; V: TRBV6-1; J: TRBJ1-6; DNA: TGTGCCAGCAGTGTCCGACCCCTTTGGCAGGGCGTGCGGTCACCCCTCCACTTT; CDR3: CASSVRPLWQGVRSPLHF
D: NA; size: NA; V: TRBV28; J: TRBJ2-7; DNA: TGTGCCAGCGGATGGGGGGTACTCGAGCAGTACTTC; CDR3: CASGWGVLEQYF
D: NA; size: few; V: TRBV5-4; J: TRBJ2-4; DNA: TGTGCCAGCAGAGGTGACAAGGCCAAAAACATTCAGTACTTC; CDR3: CASRGDKAKNIQYF
D: TRBD2; size: once; V: TRBV18; J: TRBJ2-2; DNA: TGTGCCAGCTCACCACGCGGGACTAGCGGGATCGCCGGGGAGCTGTTTTTT; CDR3: CASSPRGTSGIAGELFF
D: NA; size: NA; V: TRBV27; J: TRBJ2-1; DNA: TGTGCCAGCAGTTTCGGGGACGGGCCCGTGGCCTACAATGAGCAGTTCTTC; CDR3: CASSFGDGPVAYNEQFF
D: NA; size: NA; V: TRBV6-2/TRBV6-3; J: TRBJ1-5; DNA: TGTGCCAGCAGCTCAAACCTCGTTAGCAATCAGCCCCAGCATTTT; CDR3: CASSSNLVSNQPQHF
D: NA; size: NA; V: TRBV18; J: TRBJ2-7; DNA: TGTGCCAGCTCACTTTCCGGGACCCACTCCTACGAGCAGTACTTC; CDR3: CASSLSGTHSYEQYF
D: NA; size: NA; V: TRBV20-1; J: TRBJ1-1; DNA: TGCAGTGCTAGGCCCGAACTCGAAGCTTTCTTT; CDR3: CSARPELEAFF
D: NA; size: once; V: TRBV19; J: TRBJ1-2; DNA: TGTGCCAGTAGTATAATGTCACAATCCGATGGCTACACCTTC; CDR3: CASSIMSQSDGYTF
D: TRBD1; size: few; V: TRBV27; J: TRBJ1-2; DNA: TGTGCCAGCAGTCTATCGGGACAGGGGTATGGCTACACCTTC; CDR3: CASSLSGQGYGYTF
D: NA; size: few; V: TRBV2; J: TRBJ2-2; DNA: TGTGCCAGCAAGAGGGAACAGGGTTCCGGGGAGCTGTTTTTT; CDR3: CASKREQGSGELFF
D: NA; size: NA; V: TRBV28; J: TRBJ1-2; DNA: TGTGCCAGCAGCCGGCCCGGAGTGGGCGGAGGAGGCTACACCTTC; CDR3: CASSRPGVGGGGYTF